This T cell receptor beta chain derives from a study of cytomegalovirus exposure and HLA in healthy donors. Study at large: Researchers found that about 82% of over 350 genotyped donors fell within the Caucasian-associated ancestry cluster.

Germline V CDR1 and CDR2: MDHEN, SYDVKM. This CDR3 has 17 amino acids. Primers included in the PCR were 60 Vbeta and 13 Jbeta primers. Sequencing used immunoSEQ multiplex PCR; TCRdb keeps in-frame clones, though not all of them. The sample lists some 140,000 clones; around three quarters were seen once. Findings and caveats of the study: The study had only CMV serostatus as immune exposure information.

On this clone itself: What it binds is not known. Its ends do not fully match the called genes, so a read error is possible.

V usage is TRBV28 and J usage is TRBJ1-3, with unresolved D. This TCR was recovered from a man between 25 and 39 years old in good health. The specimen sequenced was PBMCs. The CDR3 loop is CASSLYYYGLTGNTIYF. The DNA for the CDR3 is TGTGCCAGTAGTTTATACTACTACGGCCTTACTGGAAACACCATATATTTT.